Reported below is one T cell receptor beta chain. No antigen is known for it. This sample is part of a study of T cell responses to AZD1222 COVID-19 vaccine. Study-wide results and caveats: Only six or seven AZD1222 recipients were seropositive at baseline. The repertoires were collected only after the peak T cell response.

This table comes from immunoSEQ multiplex PCR, and its TCRdb copy is limited to in-frame clones, with some not included. Altogether roughly 120,000 clones are present, roughly 90% being singletons, with the ten largest covering approximately 17%. Germline CDR1 is SGDLS and CDR2 is YYNGEE. The V and J ends lost 4 bases and 9 bases, in that order; junction bases with no gene match: 21. The CDR3 has 18 residues. The genes are TRBV9 and TRBJ1-2; 10 bases align to TRBD1. The material sequenced was peripheral blood, taken on day 0 of AZD1222 vaccination. The clonotype was recovered from an adult in good health. The CDR3 reads CASSSRPTGQGPQARYTF. DNA of the CDR3: TGTGCCAGCAGCTCACGCCCCACGGGACAGGGGCCGCAGGCCCGCTACACCTTC. Complete variable domain (other parts from reference TRBV9 and TRBJ1-2): DSGVTQTPKHLITATGQRVTLRCSPRSGDLSVYWYQQSLDQGLQFLIQYYNGEERAKGNILERFSAQQFPDLHSELNLSSLELGDSALYFCASSSRPTGQGPQARYTFGSGTRLTVV.